This entry lists 31 T cell receptor beta chains sequenced from one sample in a study of blood T cell repertoires in COVID-19. Sequencing was performed with immunoSEQ multiplex PCR; in TCRdb, only in-frame clones are kept and a portion is missing. The sample lists around 450,000 clones, roughly 91% occurring once. The sequenced material came from peripheral blood. These receptor sequences come from a woman in her 30s with acute or convalescent COVID-19.

The chain carries TRBV6-5 and TRBJ2-7; D is perhaps TRBD2 (6 bases). The V gene lost 6 bases and the J gene lost 7 bases, with 13 bases spanning the gap. Germline V CDR1 and CDR2: MNHEY, SVGAGI. This CDR3 is 12 amino acids long. The CDR3: CASSYTGREQYF. The CDR3 DNA reads as TGTGCCAGCAGCTACACTGGGAGGGAGCAGTACTTC.

The V call is TRBV28, the J call TRBJ2-7; 8 positions match TRBD1. The CDR3 has 14 residues. The germline V gene has CDR1 MDHEN and CDR2 SYDVKM. V shed 7 bases and J 1 base; nucleotides not matched to a gene: 6. The CDR3 DNA reads TGTGCCAGCACGGACAGGGCGAGATCCTACGAGCAGTACTTC. Encoded protein: CASTDRARSYEQYF.

The chain employs TRBV29-1 and TRBJ2-7, with a possible D match to TRBD1 (6 bases). The V gene lost 4 bases and the J gene lost 3 bases, with 19 bases spanning the gap. From germline, CDR1 is SQVTM and CDR2 ANQGSEA. The CDR3 is 15 amino acids. CDR3 nucleotide sequence: TGCAGCGTTGTGAGTTGGATGACAGGTAGCTACGAGCAGTACTTC. It codes for CSVVSWMTGSYEQYF.

The chain carries TRBV9 and TRBJ2-2; possible D gene TRBD1, 6 bases. The CDR3 extends over 15 amino acids. CDR1 is SGDLS, CDR2 YYNGEE, per germline. V lost 3 bases to trimming and J lost 4 bases, with 13 bases between them. CDR3 nucleotides: TGTGCCAGCAGCGGACCAGGGGCGGGCACCGGGGAGCTGTTTTTT. Protein: CASSGPGAGTGELFF.

To note about this clone: The junction differs from germline at one of its ends, possibly a read error. The gene calls are TRBV6-1 and TRBJ1-2; 7 bases match TRBD1. This CDR3 has 15 amino acids. The germline gives CDR1 MNHNS, CDR2 SASEGT. The CDR3 reads CASREDRALSKGYTF. For the CDR3, the DNA is TGTGCCAGCAGGGAAGACAGGGCGCTCTCAAAAGGCTACACCTTC.

The chain combines TRBV5-1 with TRBJ1-2, with 8 bases matching TRBD1. After removal of 4 bases from V and 4 bases from J, the junction contained 9 bases not matched to a gene. The CDR3 length is 15 residues. CDR1 is SGHRS, CDR2 YFSETQ, per germline. CDR3 DNA sequence: TGCGCCAGCAGCGGAACAGGGGGTACTGGCTATGGCTACACCTTC. As protein: CASSGTGGTGYGYTF. The whole variable domain, filled in from reference TRBV5-1 and TRBJ1-2, reads KAGVTQTPRYLIKTRGQQVTLSCSPISGHRSVSWYQQTPGQGLQFLFEYFSETQRNKGNFPGRFSGRQFSNSRSEMNVSTLELGDSALYLCASSGTGGTGYGYTFGSGTRLTVV.

The V call is TRBV4-1, the J call TRBJ1-6; D unresolved. V gave up 0 bases and J gave up 0 bases, with 9 bases separating them. Germline V gene lookup returns CDR1 MGHRA and CDR2 YSYEKL. The CDR3 runs 17 residues. The CDR3 reads CASSQDSASSYNSPLHF. The CDR3 bases are TGCGCCAGCAGCCAAGATTCAGCTAGCTCCTATAATTCACCCCTCCACTTT.

This clone showed up just once. The chain joins TRBV5-1 to TRBJ2-2; 11 positions match TRBD1. The junction had 3 bases not matched to a gene; V was cut back by 0 bases and J by 5 bases. Germline V lookup: CDR1 SGHRS, CDR2 YFSETQ. This CDR3 comprises 16 residues. CDR3 DNA sequence: TGCGCCAGCAGCTTGGGGACAGGGGGCTGGACCGGGGAGCTGTTTTTT. Protein product: CASSLGTGGWTGELFF.

The sample holds a few counts of this clone. This chain connects TRBV6-5 to TRBJ1-1, with a tentative D call TRBD1 (6 bases). Trimming removed 5 bases at V and 1 base at J, with 11 bases between. CDR1 and CDR2 from the germline V gene are MNHEY and SVGAGI. The CDR3 loop spans 14 amino acids. CDR3 bases: TGTGCCAGCAGTCTGGCCAGGGGGAACACTGAAGCTTTCTTT. Its translation: CASSLARGNTEAFF.

The J gene is TRBJ2-7, the V gene TRBV12-3 or TRBV12-4; a possible D gene is TRBD1 (5 bases). V was cut by 6 bases and J by 6 bases, with 12 bases left in between. The CDR3 loop spans 12 amino acids. The CDR3 protein is CASSQGRGEQYF. CDR3 DNA: TGTGCCAGCAGCCAGGGTAGAGGCGAGCAGTACTTC.

The gene calls are TRBV19 and TRBJ1-6, with 8 bases matching TRBD1. J lost 4 bases, V lost 5 bases, and 19 bases had no gene match. The CDR3 is 20 amino acids. Germline lookup yields CDR1 LNHDA and CDR2 SQIVND (reference sequence). CDR3 nucleotide sequence: TGTGCCAGTAGTCCTCCCCCTCCCAGGGACAGGTCTGTTTATAATTCACCCCTCCACTTT. Translation gives CASSPPPPRDRSVYNSPLHF.

The chain couples TRBV2 to TRBJ2-3, with no clear D. V dropped 7 bases and J dropped 1 base, with 12 bases sitting between them. CDR1 SNHLY and CDR2 FYNNEI come from the germline V gene. CDR3 length: 14 amino acids. In nucleotides, the CDR3 is TGTGCCAGCAAATTTGGCTTGGGCACAGATACGCAGTATTTT. This codes for CASKFGLGTDTQYF.

J is TRBJ1-1 and V is TRBV15; D not resolved. Trimming left V 2 bases short and J 6 bases short, with 16 bases between. The CDR3 sequence is 15 residues long. Germline-derived CDR1 and CDR2 are LNHNV and YYDKDF (reference sequence). The CDR3 reads CATSRTSDGSPEAFF. The CDR3 DNA sequence: TGTGCCACCAGCAGAACATCCGACGGGAGCCCTGAAGCTTTCTTT.

This clone appeared once. V is TRBV12-3 or TRBV12-4 and J is TRBJ1-5; the D gene is possibly TRBD1 (6 bases). There are 13 residues in the CDR3. The ends were cut back, 6 bases at V and 4 bases at J, with 10 bases in the middle. CDR3 loop: CASRGRGNQPQHF. CDR3 sequence (DNA): TGTGCCAGCAGAGGGAGGGGGAATCAGCCCCAGCATTTT.

The chain combines TRBV28 with TRBJ2-3, with 8 bases fitting TRBD1. This CDR3 spans 15 amino acids. Germline values: CDR1 MDHEN, CDR2 SYDVKM. The trim removed 6 bases at V and 0 bases at J, leaving 5 bases unmatched. The DNA for the CDR3 is TGTGCCAGCAGCGCCGGGACAGGTAGCACAGATACGCAGTATTTT. This translates into CASSAGTGSTDTQYF. Full variable domain (missing parts from reference TRBV28 and TRBJ2-3): DVKVTQSSRYLVKRTGEKVFLECVQDMDHENMFWYRQDPGLGLRLIYFSYDVKMKEKGDIPEGYSVSREKKERFSLILESASTNQTSMYLCASSAGTGSTDTQYFGPGTRLTVL.

The chain has TRBV4-1 and TRBJ2-6; 8 bases are a match to TRBD1. The V gene end was trimmed by 3 bases and the J gene end by 1 base; junction bases not matched to a gene: 5. The CDR3 extends over 17 amino acids. The V gene's germline CDR1 is MGHRA and CDR2 YSYEKL. The CDR3: CASSQDRVASGANVLTF. CDR3 nucleotides: TGCGCCAGCAGCCAGGACAGGGTGGCGTCTGGGGCCAACGTCCTGACTTTC.

J is TRBJ1-2 and V is TRBV3-1 (or the pseudogene TRBV3-2), with D perhaps TRBD1 (5 bases). Germline V gene lookup returns CDR1 LGHDT and CDR2 YNNKEL (reference sequence). Between the trimmed V and J ends, which lost 8 bases and 7 bases, there was a span of 20 bases. The CDR3 is 14 amino acids. The CDR3 region is CASGHRGGPLGYTF. In DNA form, the CDR3 reads TGTGCCAGCGGTCATCGGGGGGGTCCTCTTGGCTACACCTTC.

The gene calls are TRBV5-1 and TRBJ2-5; no definite D call. The V end lost 7 bases, the J end lost 1 base, and 5 bases lay between the germline ends. The CDR3 runs to 11 residues. The germline gives CDR1 SGHRS, CDR2 YFSETQ. The CDR3 reads CASSIQETQYF. The CDR3 DNA is TGCGCCAGCTCCATCCAAGAGACCCAGTACTTC.

The rearrangement uses TRBV5-1 and TRBJ2-5, with 13 positions matching TRBD2. The length of the CDR3 is 15 residues. V was pared by 4 bases and J by 4 bases, with 4 bases of the junction left unmatched. The germline CDR1 and CDR2 sequences are SGHRS and YFSETQ. The CDR3 here is CASSKLAGGPETQYF. The CDR3 nucleotides read TGCGCCAGCAGCAAACTAGCGGGGGGGCCAGAGACCCAGTACTTC.

The rearrangement joins TRBV10-3 to TRBJ2-3; TRBD2 agrees at 9 bases. The CDR3 is made up of 15 amino acids. The germline CDR1 and CDR2 sequences are ENHRY and SYGVKD. The trim removed 10 bases at V and 1 base at J, leaving 9 bases unmatched. The CDR3 DNA sequence: TGTGCCAGTGAGAACGCGGGGGGGGGCACAGATACGCAGTATTTT. This codes for CASENAGGGTDTQYF.

V is TRBV13 and J is TRBJ2-5; 7 bases are a match to TRBD1. Looked up from germline, CDR1 is PRHDT and CDR2 is FYEKMQ (reference sequence). The CDR3 totals 14 residues. J gave up 2 bases and V 1 base, and 1 base lay outside the gene matches. The DNA for the CDR3 is TGTGCCAGCAGCTTAGTGACAGGGCAAGAGACCCAGTACTTC. Protein sequence: CASSLVTGQETQYF.

The chain combines TRBV7-3 with TRBJ1-4; a weak D match, TRBD1 (5 bases). This CDR3 contains 13 residues. Looked up from germline, CDR1 is SGHTA and CDR2 is FQGTGA. V gave up 5 bases and J gave up 3 bases, with 7 bases separating them. The CDR3 loop is CASSPGPNEKLFF. CDR3 bases: TGTGCCAGCAGCCCAGGGCCTAATGAAAAACTGTTTTTT.

The gene calls are TRBV2 and TRBJ2-6; D is perhaps TRBD1 (5 bases). The CDR3 consists of 16 residues. Germline V lookup: CDR1 SNHLY, CDR2 FYNNEI. Trimming stripped 4 bases from V and 1 base from J, with 11 bases between. The CDR3 loop reads CASSVGESSGANVLTF. The CDR3 coding sequence is TGTGCCAGCAGTGTAGGGGAATCATCTGGGGCCAACGTCCTGACTTTC.

This chain joins TRBV11-2 and TRBJ2-7; D unresolved. CDR3 length: 16 residues. Per germline, CDR1 SGHAT and CDR2 FQNNGV. V lost 5 bases to trimming and J lost 0 bases, with 17 bases between them. Here the CDR3 reads CASSHMWAQSSYEQYF. DNA for the CDR3: TGTGCCAGCAGCCACATGTGGGCCCAGAGCTCCTACGAGCAGTACTTC.

The rearrangement links TRBV19 to TRBJ2-1; TRBD2 agrees at 8 bases. CDR3 length: 16 residues. Germline CDR1 LNHDA, CDR2 SQIVND (reference sequence). V lost 4 bases, J lost 0 bases, and 5 bases stayed unmatched. CDR3 sequence reads: CASSRTGTSSYNEQFF. The CDR3 DNA reads TGTGCCAGTAGTAGAACCGGGACTAGCTCCTACAATGAGCAGTTCTTC.

The rearrangement joins TRBV18 to TRBJ1-5, with D possibly matching TRBD1 (5 bases). The CDR3 loop spans 15 amino acids. Germline values: CDR1 KGHSH, CDR2 LQKENI. Trimming left V 3 bases short and J 2 bases short, with 11 bases between. CDR3 coding DNA: TGTGCCAGCTCACCTGGGCGGGGCGGCAATCAGCCCCAGCATTTT. It is translated as CASSPGRGGNQPQHF.

The chain carries TRBV19 and TRBJ2-7; 8 nucleotides match TRBD1. V lost 10 bases, J lost 7 bases, and 12 bases stayed unmatched. The CDR3 sequence is 13 residues long. From germline, CDR1 is LNHDA and CDR2 SQIVND (reference sequence). This chain's CDR3 is CATNRQGAYEQYF. CDR3 DNA sequence: TGTGCCACCAACAGGCAGGGGGCTTATGAGCAGTACTTC.

J is TRBJ1-5 and V is TRBV25-1; 8 bases fit TRBD1. The J segment lost 1 base and the V segment lost 10 bases, leaving 18 bases of the junction unmatched. The CDR3 loop spans 18 amino acids. Germline V gene data show CDR1 as MGHDK and CDR2 as SYGVNS. CDR3 protein: CAIRKGGQGRWSNQPQHF. The DNA for the CDR3 is TGTGCCATTAGAAAGGGTGGACAGGGTCGTTGGAGCAATCAGCCCCAGCATTTT.

The rearrangement links TRBV9 to TRBJ2-2; D might be TRBD1 (6 bases). CDR3 length: 14 amino acids. CDR1 and CDR2 (germline): SGDLS, YYNGEE. The V and J ends lost 5 bases and 1 base respectively, with 9 bases between them. The DNA of the CDR3 is TGTGCCAGCAGTGAAGGGGGGAACACCGGGGAGCTGTTTTTT. This gives the protein CASSEGGNTGELFF.

V is TRBV4-2 and J is TRBJ1-2, with D possibly TRBD1 on 5 matching bases. The V gene's germline CDR1 is LGHNA and CDR2 YNFKEQ. This CDR3 has 11 amino acids. V lost 6 bases and J lost 7, with 9 bases in between. The CDR3 nucleotides read TGTGCCAGCAGTCGGGGGTCTGGCTACACCTTC. Translating gives CASSRGSGYTF.

The chain couples TRBV5-6 to TRBJ1-2; perhaps TRBD1 as D (6 bases). The CDR3 runs to 14 residues. The germline V gene has CDR1 SGHDT and CDR2 YYEEEE. The V end lost 5 bases, the J end lost 5 bases, and 16 bases lay between the germline ends. CDR3: CASSRTTGNYGYTF. Here the CDR3 DNA reads TGTGCCAGCAGTAGAACCACAGGGAATTATGGCTACACCTTC.